The 19 T cell receptor beta chains below all came from one sample that was sequenced in a study of cytomegalovirus exposure and HLA in healthy donors. Both 60 Vbeta primers and 13 Jbeta primers went into the PCR. TCRdb's copy holds only in-frame clones and misses some; the assay was immunoSEQ multiplex PCR. This table holds roughly 100,000 clones, around four fifths found once. The sample taken for sequencing was PBMCs. These receptors were obtained from a woman in her thirties or forties in good health and CMV-seropositive.

The genes are TRBV18 and TRBJ1-2, with 9 positions matching TRBD1. The germline CDR1 and CDR2 sequences are KGHSH and LQKENI. The ends lost 6 bases at V and 0 bases at J; junction bases unmatched: 11. The CDR3 loop spans 17 amino acids. The CDR3 here is CASSPTGTGSTNYGYTF. The DNA for the CDR3 is TGTGCCAGCTCCCCCACCGGGACAGGGTCTACTAACTATGGCTACACCTTC. Supplemented by reference TRBV18 and TRBJ1-2, the full variable domain reads NAGVMQNPRHLVRRRGQEARLRCSPMKGHSHVYWYRQLPEEGLKFMVYLQKENIIDESGMPKERFSAEFPKEGPSILRIQQVVRGDSAAYFCASSPTGTGSTNYGYTFGSGTRLTVV.

The chain joins TRBV4-2 to TRBJ2-1, with 8 nucleotides matching TRBD2. Germline assignment: CDR1 LGHNA and CDR2 YNFKEQ. The CDR3 is made up of 15 amino acids. Trimming at V came to 3 bases and at J to 2 bases, leaving 3 bases not matched to a gene. CDR3: CASSQVAGPYNEQFF. The CDR3 DNA is TGTGCCAGCAGCCAGGTAGCGGGGCCCTACAATGAGCAGTTCTTC.

This sequence joins TRBV9 and TRBJ1-6; TRBD1 aligns across 9 bases. The length of the CDR3 is 15 residues. Germline CDR1 reads SGDLS; CDR2 reads YYNGEE. V was pared by 3 bases and J by 7 bases, with 5 bases of the junction left unmatched. Written as DNA, the CDR3 is TGTGCCAGCAGCGCGACAGGGGGTATCAATTCACCCCTCCACTTT. Amino acid sequence: CASSATGGINSPLHF.

The V and J genes are TRBV7-2 and TRBJ2-7; 9 bases match TRBD2. Germline CDR1 and CDR2: SGHTA and FQGNSA. Trimming at V came to 1 base and at J to 3 bases, leaving 10 bases not matched to a gene. The CDR3 spans 17 residues. The CDR3 loop is CASSLDSLAGPYYEQYF. For the CDR3, the DNA is TGTGCCAGCAGCTTAGATAGTCTAGCGGGACCTTACTACGAGCAGTACTTC. Complete variable domain (other parts from reference TRBV7-2 and TRBJ2-7): GAGVSQSPSNKVTEKGKDVELRCDPISGHTALYWYRQSLGQGLEFLIYFQGNSAPDKSGLPSDRFSAERTGGSVSTLTIQRTQQEDSAVYLCASSLDSLAGPYYEQYFGPGTRLTVT.

DNA for the CDR3: TGTGCCACCAGCAGCAGGGACAGAAACTATGGCTACACCTTC. It translates to CATSSRDRNYGYTF. The chain joins TRBV15 to TRBJ1-2; TRBD1 matches 7 bases. The CDR3 extends over 14 amino acids. Per the germline V gene, CDR1 is LNHNV and CDR2 is YYDKDF (reference sequence). The junction had 3 bases not matched to a gene; V was cut back by 3 bases and J by 2 bases.

The chain uses TRBV9 and TRBJ1-2, with a weak D call TRBD1 (6 bases). Germline CDR1 SGDLS, CDR2 YYNGEE. The germline V and J ends were trimmed by 0 bases and 3 bases, with 18 bases remaining between them. The CDR3 sequence is 17 residues long. CDR3 bases: TGTGCCAGCAGCGTAGGGGCCGGGACAAGGGGTTACTATGGCTACACCTTC. It codes for CASSVGAGTRGYYGYTF.

The chain recombines TRBV4-3 with TRBJ2-6, with D hard to call. The CDR3 covers 16 residues. With 3 bases removed from V and 0 bases from J, the gap between germline ends came to 9 bases. Germline CDR1 is LGHNA and CDR2 is YSLEER. CDR3 in DNA: TGCGCCAGCAGCCACCGTGTTTTCTCTGGGGCCAACGTCCTGACTTTC. Translation gives CASSHRVFSGANVLTF.

This clone showed up just a few times. This chain connects TRBV11-2 to TRBJ1-1; D perhaps matches TRBD1 (5 bases). Deletions cut 8 bases from V and 5 bases from J, with 18 bases between. CDR3 length: 14 amino acids. Germline CDR1 is SGHAT and CDR2 is FQNNGV. CDR3 coding DNA: TGTGCCAGCCGCACAATAACAGGTTATACTGAAGCTTTCTTT. Translating it yields CASRTITGYTEAFF.

The chain uses TRBV28 and TRBJ1-1; D perhaps matches TRBD1 (6 bases). V lost 9 bases and J 1 base, leaving 21 bases between the germline ends. The CDR3 extends over 16 amino acids. Germline lookup yields CDR1 MDHEN and CDR2 SYDVKM. In DNA form, the CDR3 reads TGTGCCAGTCTCGGGCGGGGGGCGTCCTCGAACACTGAAGCTTTCTTT. This translates into CASLGRGASSNTEAFF.

This clone was counted a few times. The chain is built from TRBV4-1 and TRBJ2-2; 7 nucleotides align to TRBD1. The CDR3 runs 16 residues. Germline CDR1 and CDR2: MGHRA and YSYEKL. V gave up 0 bases and J gave up 5 bases; unmatched junction bases: 6. CDR3 DNA: TGCGCCAGCAGCCAAGAAGGGGCAGGGGGAACCGGGGAGCTGTTTTTT. Residues: CASSQEGAGGTGELFF.

The rearrangement uses TRBV10-2 and TRBJ2-2, with 8 nucleotides matching TRBD2. Losses at the gene ends were 7 bases for V and 6 bases for J; bases not matched to a gene: 4. CDR3 length: 13 residues. Germline V lookup: CDR1 WSHSY, CDR2 SAAADI. The CDR3 DNA is TGCGCCAGCATACGGGGGGGCCCCGGGGAGCTGTTTTTT. Encoded protein: CASIRGGPGELFF.

The CDR3 nucleotides read TGCGCCAGCAACAGCTTTGACGGCACTGAAGCTTTCTTT. Amino acid sequence: CASNSFDGTEAFF. J is TRBJ1-1 and V is TRBV5-1; D ambiguous. The CDR3 is 13 amino acids. From germline, CDR1 is SGHRS and CDR2 YFSETQ. The germline V and J ends were trimmed by 6 bases and 4 bases, with 13 bases remaining between them.

This chain joins TRBV9 and TRBJ2-1, with D tentatively TRBD1 (5 bases). V shed 0 bases and J shed 0 bases, with 10 bases lying between them. Looked up from germline, CDR1 is SGDLS and CDR2 is YYNGEE. This CDR3 has 16 residues. CDR3 nucleotides: TGTGCCAGCAGCGTAGGTGGGGCTTACTCCTACAATGAGCAGTTCTTC. This codes for CASSVGGAYSYNEQFF. Together with reference TRBV9 and TRBJ2-1, the CDR3 gives the full variable domain: DSGVTQTPKHLITATGQRVTLRCSPRSGDLSVYWYQQSLDQGLQFLIQYYNGEERAKGNILERFSAQQFPDLHSELNLSSLELGDSALYFCASSVGGAYSYNEQFFGPGTRLTVL.

This chain uses TRBV28 with TRBJ2-1; 8 bases are a match to TRBD2. The CDR3 is 15 amino acids. Germline-derived CDR1 and CDR2 are MDHEN and SYDVKM. Unmatched junction bases numbered 8, after V lost 6 bases and J lost 4 bases. CDR3 in amino acids: CASSHGGGWYNEQFF. The CDR3 nucleotides are TGTGCCAGCAGCCACGGGGGGGGCTGGTACAATGAGCAGTTCTTC.

The J gene is TRBJ2-7, the V gene TRBV5-1, with 9 bases that match TRBD1. The CDR3 sequence is 14 residues long. The V segment lost 3 bases and the J segment 2 bases; nucleotides outside the gene matches: 3. CDR1 and CDR2 (germline): SGHRS, YFSETQ. CDR3 loop: CASSSDRGAYEQYF. The CDR3 DNA is TGCGCCAGCAGCTCGGACAGGGGAGCCTACGAGCAGTACTTC.

This clone was seen only once. V gene TRBV28 combines with J gene TRBJ1-2, with D tentatively TRBD1 (6 bases). The CDR3 spans 13 residues. The germline gives CDR1 MDHEN, CDR2 SYDVKM. The germline V and J ends were trimmed by 10 bases and 7 bases, with 19 bases remaining between them. CDR3 sequence: CATTLYRAVGYTF. The CDR3 DNA reads as TGTGCCACCACCTTATACAGGGCGGTTGGCTACACCTTC.

The CDR3 DNA reads as TGTGCCAGCAGCTTGAAGGGGGCGCTTACTGAAGCTTTCTTT. Translated, it gives CASSLKGALTEAFF. This chain links TRBV5-4 with TRBJ1-1, with TRBD1 matching over 7 bases. The CDR3 length is 14 residues. Germline V gene data show CDR1 as SGHNT and CDR2 as YYREEE (reference sequence). J gave up 5 bases and V 1 base, and 5 bases lay outside the gene matches.

The CDR3 DNA reads TGTGCCAGCAGTTTGCTAAGGAGCGGCACCGGGGAGCTGTTTTTT. Residues: CASSLLRSGTGELFF. The chain is built from TRBV6-5 and TRBJ2-2; D might be TRBD2 (5 bases). Germline values: CDR1 MNHEY, CDR2 SVGAGI. The CDR3 has 15 residues. V was shortened by 4 bases and J by 4 bases, with 13 bases between the two germline ends.

The chain links TRBV19 to TRBJ1-2, with 7 bases that match TRBD1. V lost 5 bases, J lost 3 bases, and 9 bases stayed unmatched. The CDR3 sequence is 15 residues long. Looked up from germline, CDR1 is LNHDA and CDR2 is SQIVND (reference sequence). DNA of the CDR3: TGTGCCAGTAGTGATGGACAGGAGCGCCACTATGGCTACACCTTC. It is translated as CASSDGQERHYGYTF.